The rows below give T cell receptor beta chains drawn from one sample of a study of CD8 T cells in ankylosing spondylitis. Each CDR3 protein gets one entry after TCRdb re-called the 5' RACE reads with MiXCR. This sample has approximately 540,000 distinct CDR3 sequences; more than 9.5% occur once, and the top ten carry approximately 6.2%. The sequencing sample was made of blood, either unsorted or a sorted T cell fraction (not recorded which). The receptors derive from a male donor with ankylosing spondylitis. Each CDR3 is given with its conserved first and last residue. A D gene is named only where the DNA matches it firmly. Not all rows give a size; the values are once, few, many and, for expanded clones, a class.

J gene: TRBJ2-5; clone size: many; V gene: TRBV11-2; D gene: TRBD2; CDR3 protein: CASSLRGVPLF; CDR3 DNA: TGTGCCAGCAGCTTGCGGGGGGTCCCCCTTTTC
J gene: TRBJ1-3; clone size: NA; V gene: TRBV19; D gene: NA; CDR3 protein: CATSTVSGNTIYF; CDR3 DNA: TGTGCCACCTCGACGGTCTCTGGAAACACCATATATTTT
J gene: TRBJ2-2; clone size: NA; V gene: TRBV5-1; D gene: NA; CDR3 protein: CASSLRDLTTGELFF; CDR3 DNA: TGCGCCAGCAGCCTACGGGACCTGACTACCGGGGAGCTGTTTTTT
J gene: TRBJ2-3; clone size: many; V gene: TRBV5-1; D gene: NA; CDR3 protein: CASSSGDTQYF; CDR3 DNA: TGCGCCAGCAGCTCTGGAGATACGCAGTATTTT
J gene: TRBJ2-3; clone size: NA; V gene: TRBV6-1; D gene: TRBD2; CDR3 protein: CASRPTEREIPDTQYF; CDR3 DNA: TGTGCCAGCAGACCGACTGAGCGGGAGATCCCAGATACGCAGTATTTT
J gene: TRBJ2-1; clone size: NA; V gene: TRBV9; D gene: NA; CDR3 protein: CASSVAGQRSSYNEQFF; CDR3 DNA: TGTGCCAGCAGCGTAGCTGGTCAGCGGAGCTCCTACAATGAGCAGTTCTTC
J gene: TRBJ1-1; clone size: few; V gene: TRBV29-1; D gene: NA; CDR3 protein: CSVSDTFSSEAFF; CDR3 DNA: TGCAGCGTCTCAGACACGTTTTCCTCTGAAGCTTTCTTT
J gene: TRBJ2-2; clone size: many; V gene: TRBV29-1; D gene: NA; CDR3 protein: CSVHTGLSTGELFF; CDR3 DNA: TGCAGCGTTCATACCGGGTTAAGCACCGGGGAGCTGTTTTTT
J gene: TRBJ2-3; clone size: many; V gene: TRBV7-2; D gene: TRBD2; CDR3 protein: CASSRKREGRTDTQYF; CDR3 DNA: TGTGCCAGCAGCCGTAAGCGGGAGGGCCGCACAGATACGCAGTATTTT
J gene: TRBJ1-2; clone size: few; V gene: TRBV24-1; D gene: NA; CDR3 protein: CAIASAREEDGYTF; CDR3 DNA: TGTGCCATCGCCTCAGCCCGGGAGGAGGATGGCTACACCTTC
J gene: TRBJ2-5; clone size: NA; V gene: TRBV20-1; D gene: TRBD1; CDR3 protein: CSAMDRGTGETQYF; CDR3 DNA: TGCAGTGCTATGGACAGGGGAACGGGAGAGACCCAGTACTTC
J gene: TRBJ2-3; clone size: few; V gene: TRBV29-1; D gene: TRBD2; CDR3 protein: CSVRGRTSTDTQYF; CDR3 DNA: TGCAGCGTTCGCGGGAGGACTAGCACAGATACGCAGTATTTT
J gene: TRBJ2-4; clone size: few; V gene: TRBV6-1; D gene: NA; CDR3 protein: CASSKLGPKNIQYF; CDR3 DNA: TGTGCCAGCAGCAAACTCGGGCCCAAAAACATTCAGTACTTC
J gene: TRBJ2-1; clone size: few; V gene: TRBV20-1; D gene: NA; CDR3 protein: CSARDPRGAYYNEQFF; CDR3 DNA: TGCAGTGCTAGAGATCCCCGCGGGGCCTACTACAATGAGCAGTTCTTC
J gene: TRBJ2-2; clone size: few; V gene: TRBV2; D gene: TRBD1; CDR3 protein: CASSGQGASTGELFF; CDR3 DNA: TGTGCCAGCAGTGGCCAGGGGGCTTCCACCGGGGAGCTGTTTTTT
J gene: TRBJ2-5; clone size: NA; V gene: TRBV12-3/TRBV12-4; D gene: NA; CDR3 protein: CASTRRDMGSQYF; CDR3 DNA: TGTGCCAGCACCCGAAGGGACATGGGTAGCCAGTACTTC
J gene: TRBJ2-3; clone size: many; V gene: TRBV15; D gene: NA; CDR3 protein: CATRGRRERTDTQYF; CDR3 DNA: TGTGCCACCAGAGGGAGGAGGGAGAGGACAGATACGCAGTATTTT
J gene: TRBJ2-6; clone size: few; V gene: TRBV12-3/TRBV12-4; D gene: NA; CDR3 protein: CASSLRWSWGANVLTF; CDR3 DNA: TGTGCCAGCAGTTTAAGGTGGAGCTGGGGGGCCAACGTCCTGACTTTC
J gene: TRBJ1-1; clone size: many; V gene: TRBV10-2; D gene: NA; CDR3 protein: CASKFQGDTEAFF; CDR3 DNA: TGCGCCAGCAAGTTCCAGGGCGACACTGAAGCTTTCTTT
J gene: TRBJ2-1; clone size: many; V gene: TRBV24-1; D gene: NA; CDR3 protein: CATGQSSYNEQFF; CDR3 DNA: TGTGCCACCGGCCAGAGCTCCTACAATGAGCAGTTCTTC
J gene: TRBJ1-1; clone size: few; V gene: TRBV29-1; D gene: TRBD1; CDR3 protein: CSASGQGATEAFF; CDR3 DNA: TGCAGCGCTTCTGGACAGGGGGCAACTGAAGCTTTCTTT
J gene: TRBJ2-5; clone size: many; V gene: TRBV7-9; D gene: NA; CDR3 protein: CASSLGQGEETQYF; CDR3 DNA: TGTGCCAGCAGTTTAGGCCAGGGCGAAGAGACCCAGTACTTC
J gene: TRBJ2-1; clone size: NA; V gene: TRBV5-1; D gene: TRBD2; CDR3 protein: CASSPDGRNNEQFF; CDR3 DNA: TGCGCCAGCAGCCCCGACGGGAGGAACAATGAGCAGTTCTTC
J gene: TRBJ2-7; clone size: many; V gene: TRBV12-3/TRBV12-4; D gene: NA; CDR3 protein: CASSPFGRPLQQYF; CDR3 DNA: TGTGCCAGCAGTCCCTTCGGGAGACCCCTTCAGCAGTACTTC
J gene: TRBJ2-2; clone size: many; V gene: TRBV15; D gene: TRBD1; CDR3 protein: CATRRDRGNTGELFF; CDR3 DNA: TGTGCCACCAGGCGGGACAGGGGAAACACCGGGGAGCTGTTTTTT
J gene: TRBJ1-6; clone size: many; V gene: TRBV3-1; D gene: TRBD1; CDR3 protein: CASSGTGNSPLHF; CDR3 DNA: TGTGCCAGCAGCGGGACAGGGAATTCACCCCTCCACTTT
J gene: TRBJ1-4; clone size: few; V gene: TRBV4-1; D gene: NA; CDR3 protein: CASSQELIRLLFF; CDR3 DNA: TGCGCCAGCAGCCAAGAGCTAATCAGGCTACTGTTTTTT
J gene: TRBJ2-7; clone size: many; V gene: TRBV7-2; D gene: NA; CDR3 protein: CASSLLASSAYEQYF; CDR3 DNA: TGTGCCAGCAGCTTGCTGGCTAGCAGTGCCTACGAGCAGTACTTC
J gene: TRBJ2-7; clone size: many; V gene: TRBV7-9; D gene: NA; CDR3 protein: CASTRDGGSYEQYF; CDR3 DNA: TGTGCCAGCACCAGGGACGGAGGTTCATACGAGCAGTACTTC
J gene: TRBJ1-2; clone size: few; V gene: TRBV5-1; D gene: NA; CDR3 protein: CASSMGRDEIGTF; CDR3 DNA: TGCGCCAGCAGCATGGGACGGGACGAAATTGGGACCTTC
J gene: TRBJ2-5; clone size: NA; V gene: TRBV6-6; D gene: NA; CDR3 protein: CASSYRHQETQYF; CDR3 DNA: TGTGCCAGCAGTTACCGTCACCAAGAGACCCAGTACTTC
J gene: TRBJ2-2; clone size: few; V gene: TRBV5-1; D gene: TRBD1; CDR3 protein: CASSFEGGPNTGELFF; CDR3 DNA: TGCGCCAGCTCCTTTGAAGGGGGCCCAAACACCGGGGAGCTGTTTTTT
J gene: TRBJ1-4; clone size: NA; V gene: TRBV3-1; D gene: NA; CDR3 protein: CASTTWGANEKLFF; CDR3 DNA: TGTGCCAGCACCACATGGGGGGCTAATGAAAAACTGTTTTTT
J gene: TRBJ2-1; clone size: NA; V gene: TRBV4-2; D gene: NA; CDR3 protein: CASSPPGRVLDNEQFF; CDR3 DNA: TGTGCCAGCAGCCCCCCGGGCAGGGTGTTGGACAATGAGCAGTTCTTC
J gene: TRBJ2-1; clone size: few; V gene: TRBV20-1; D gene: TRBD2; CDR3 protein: CSAERGSYNEQFF; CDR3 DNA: TGCAGTGCTGAGCGGGGGTCCTACAATGAGCAGTTCTTC
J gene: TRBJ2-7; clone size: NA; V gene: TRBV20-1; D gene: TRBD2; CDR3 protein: CRLGAGGSTYEQYF; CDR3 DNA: TGCAGGCTAGGGGCGGGAGGCTCAACCTACGAGCAGTACTTC
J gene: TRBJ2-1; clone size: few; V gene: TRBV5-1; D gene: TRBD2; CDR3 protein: CASSIAGDPYNEQFF; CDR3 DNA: TGCGCCAGCAGCATAGCGGGAGATCCCTACAATGAGCAGTTCTTC
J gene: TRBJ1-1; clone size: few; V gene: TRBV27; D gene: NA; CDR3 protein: CASSLYKGQTEAFF; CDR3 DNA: TGTGCCAGCAGTTTATATAAGGGTCAAACTGAAGCTTTCTTT
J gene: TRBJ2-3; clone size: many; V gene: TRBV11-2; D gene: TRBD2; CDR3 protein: CASSPIAGDRDTQYF; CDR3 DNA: TGTGCCAGCAGCCCTATAGCGGGAGATCGAGATACGCAGTATTTT
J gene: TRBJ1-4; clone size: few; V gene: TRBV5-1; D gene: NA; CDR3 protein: CASSLVLDSRGKGEKLFF; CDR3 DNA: TGCGCCAGCAGCTTGGTTTTGGACAGCCGTGGCAAGGGTGAAAAACTGTTTTTT
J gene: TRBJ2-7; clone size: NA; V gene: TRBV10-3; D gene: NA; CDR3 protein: CAISERRGPYEQYF; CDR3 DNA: TGTGCCATCAGTGAAAGGCGGGGTCCCTACGAGCAGTACTTC
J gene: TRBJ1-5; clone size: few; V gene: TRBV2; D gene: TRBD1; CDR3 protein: CASTFGTDYSNQPQHF; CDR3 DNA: TGTGCCAGCACCTTCGGGACAGATTATAGCAATCAGCCCCAGCATTTT
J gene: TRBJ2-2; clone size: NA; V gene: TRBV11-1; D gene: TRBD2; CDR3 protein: CASSLVASGIANTGELFF; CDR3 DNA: TGTGCCAGCAGCTTAGTAGCTAGCGGGATCGCGAACACCGGGGAGCTGTTTTTT
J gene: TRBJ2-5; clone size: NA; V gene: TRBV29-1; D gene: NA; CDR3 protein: CSAWDWEETQYF; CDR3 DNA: TGCAGCGCCTGGGACTGGGAAGAGACCCAGTACTTC
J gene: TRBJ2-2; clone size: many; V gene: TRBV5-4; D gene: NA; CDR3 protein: CASSATSRNTGELFF; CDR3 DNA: TGTGCCAGCAGCGCGACTTCAAGGAACACCGGGGAGCTGTTTTTT
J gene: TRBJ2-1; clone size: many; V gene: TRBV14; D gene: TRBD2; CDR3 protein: CASTKEGAGGFDEQFF; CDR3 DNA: TGTGCCAGCACAAAAGAAGGGGCGGGAGGGTTTGATGAGCAGTTCTTC
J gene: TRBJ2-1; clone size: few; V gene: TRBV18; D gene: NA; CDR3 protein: CASSPPSGGNEQFF; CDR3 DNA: TGTGCCAGCTCACCACCCTCTGGCGGGAATGAGCAGTTCTTC
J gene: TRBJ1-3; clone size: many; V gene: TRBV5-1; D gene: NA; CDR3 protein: CASSLAQGSGNTIYF; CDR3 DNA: TGCGCCAGCAGCTTGGCCCAGGGATCGGGAAACACCATATATTTT
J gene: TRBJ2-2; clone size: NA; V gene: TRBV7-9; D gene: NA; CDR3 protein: CASSLPILSGELFF; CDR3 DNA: TGTGCCAGCAGCTTACCTATATTAAGCGGGGAGCTGTTTTTT
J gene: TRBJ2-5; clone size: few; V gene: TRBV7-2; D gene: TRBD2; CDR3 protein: CASSSGTSGVQETQYF; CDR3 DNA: TGTGCCAGCAGCTCCGGGACTAGCGGGGTTCAAGAGACCCAGTACTTC
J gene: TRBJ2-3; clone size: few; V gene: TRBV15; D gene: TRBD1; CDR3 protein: CATSLTTGTDTQYF; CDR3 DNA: TGTGCCACCAGCCTAACGACAGGGACGGATACGCAGTATTTT
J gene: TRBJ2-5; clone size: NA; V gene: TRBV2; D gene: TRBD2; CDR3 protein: CASSEPSGLRETQYF; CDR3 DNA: TGTGCCAGCAGTGAGCCTAGCGGTTTACGGGAGACCCAGTACTTC
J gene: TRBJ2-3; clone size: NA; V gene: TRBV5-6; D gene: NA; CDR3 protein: CASSSSTAPGIGTDTQYF; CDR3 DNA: TGTGCCAGCAGCTCGAGCACAGCCCCAGGCATCGGCACAGATACGCAGTATTTT
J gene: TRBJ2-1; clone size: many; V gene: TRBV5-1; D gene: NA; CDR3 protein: CASSFSGSDRSEQFF; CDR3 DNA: TGCGCCAGCAGCTTCTCGGGTTCCGACCGCAGTGAGCAGTTCTTC
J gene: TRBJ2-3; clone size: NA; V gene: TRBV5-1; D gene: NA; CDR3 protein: CASQATDTQYF; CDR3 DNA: TGCGCCAGCCAGGCGACAGATACGCAGTATTTT
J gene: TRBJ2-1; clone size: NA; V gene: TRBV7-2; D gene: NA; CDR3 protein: CASSYRDRAPNEQFF; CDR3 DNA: TGTGCCAGCAGCTACAGGGACCGCGCGCCCAATGAGCAGTTCTTC
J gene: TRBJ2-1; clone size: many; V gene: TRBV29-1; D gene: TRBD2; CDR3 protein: CSVATSVYNEQFF; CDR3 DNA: TGCAGCGTGGCGACTAGCGTGTACAATGAGCAGTTCTTC
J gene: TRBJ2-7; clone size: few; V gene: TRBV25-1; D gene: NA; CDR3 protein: CASSEYGEIVEQYF; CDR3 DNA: TGTGCCAGCAGTGAATATGGGGAGATTGTCGAGCAGTACTTC
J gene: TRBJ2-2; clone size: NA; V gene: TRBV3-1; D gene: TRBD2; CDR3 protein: CASSFGLAGANTGELFF; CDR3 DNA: TGTGCCAGCAGCTTTGGACTAGCGGGAGCGAACACCGGGGAGCTGTTTTTT